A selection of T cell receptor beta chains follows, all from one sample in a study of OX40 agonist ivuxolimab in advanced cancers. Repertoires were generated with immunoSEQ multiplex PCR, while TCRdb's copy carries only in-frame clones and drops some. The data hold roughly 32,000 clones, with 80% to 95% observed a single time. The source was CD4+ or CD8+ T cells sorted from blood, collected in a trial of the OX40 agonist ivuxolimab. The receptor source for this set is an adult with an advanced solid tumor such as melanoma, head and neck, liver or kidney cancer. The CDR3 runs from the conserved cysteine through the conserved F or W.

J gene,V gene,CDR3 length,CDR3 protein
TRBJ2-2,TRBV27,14,CASSLKPNTGELFF
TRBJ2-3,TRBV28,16,CASSIRFTGLAHTQYF
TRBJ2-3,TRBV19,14,CASSIGQIADTQYF
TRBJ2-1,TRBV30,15,CAWSTGTSGGNEQFF
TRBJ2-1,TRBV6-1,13,CASKSSSYNEQFF
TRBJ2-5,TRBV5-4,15,CASSGRGGPKETQYF
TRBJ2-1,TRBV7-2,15,CASSHDLGEYNEQFF
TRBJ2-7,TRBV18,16,CASSPGEGRLSYEQYF
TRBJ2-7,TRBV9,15,CASSIAGTATYEQYF
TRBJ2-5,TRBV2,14,CASSYREGEETQYF
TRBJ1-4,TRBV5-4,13,CASSLQGAEKLFF
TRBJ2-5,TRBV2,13,CASSALSQETQYF
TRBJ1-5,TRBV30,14,CAWSVTGANQPQHF
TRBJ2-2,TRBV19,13,CASSIGMTGELFF
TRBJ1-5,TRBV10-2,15,CASSEQGASNQPQHF
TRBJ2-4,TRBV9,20,CASSVRASGRAGGAKNIQYF
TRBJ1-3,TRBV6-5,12,CASMGSGNTIYF
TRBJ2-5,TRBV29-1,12,CSVAGAEETQYF
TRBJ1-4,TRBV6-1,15,CASSGDPGSDEKLFF
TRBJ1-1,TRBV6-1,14,CASSFQGKNTEAFF